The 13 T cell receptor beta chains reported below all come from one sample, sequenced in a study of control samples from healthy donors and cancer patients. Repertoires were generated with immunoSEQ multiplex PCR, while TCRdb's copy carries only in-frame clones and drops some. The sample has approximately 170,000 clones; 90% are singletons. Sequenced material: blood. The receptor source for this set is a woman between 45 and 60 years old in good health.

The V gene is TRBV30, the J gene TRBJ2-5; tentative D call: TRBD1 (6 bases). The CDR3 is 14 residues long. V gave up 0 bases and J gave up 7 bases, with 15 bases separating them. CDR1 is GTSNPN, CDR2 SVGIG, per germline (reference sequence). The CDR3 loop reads CAWSVGQTIGTQYF. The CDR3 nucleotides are TGTGCCTGGAGTGTTGGACAGACCATTGGGACCCAGTACTTC.

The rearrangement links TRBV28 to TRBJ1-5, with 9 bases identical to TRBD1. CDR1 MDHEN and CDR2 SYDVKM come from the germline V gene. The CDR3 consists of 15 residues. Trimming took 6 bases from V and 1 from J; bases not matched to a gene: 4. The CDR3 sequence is CASRWTGESNQPQHF. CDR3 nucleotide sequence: TGTGCCAGCAGGTGGACAGGGGAGAGCAATCAGCCCCAGCATTTT.

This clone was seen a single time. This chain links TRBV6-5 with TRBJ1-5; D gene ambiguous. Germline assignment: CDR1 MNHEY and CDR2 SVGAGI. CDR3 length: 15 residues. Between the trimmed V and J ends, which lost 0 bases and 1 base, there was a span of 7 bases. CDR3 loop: CASSYSGSSNQPQHF. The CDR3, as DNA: TGTGCCAGCAGTTACTCAGGCAGCAGCAATCAGCCCCAGCATTTT.

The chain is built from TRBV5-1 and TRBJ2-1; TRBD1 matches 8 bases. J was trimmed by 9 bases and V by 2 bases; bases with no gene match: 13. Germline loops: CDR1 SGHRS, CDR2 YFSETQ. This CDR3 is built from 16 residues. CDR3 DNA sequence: TGCGCCAGCAGCTTCTCAGGGGGCAGTTACATAAGTGAGCAGTTCTTC. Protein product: CASSFSGGSYISEQFF.

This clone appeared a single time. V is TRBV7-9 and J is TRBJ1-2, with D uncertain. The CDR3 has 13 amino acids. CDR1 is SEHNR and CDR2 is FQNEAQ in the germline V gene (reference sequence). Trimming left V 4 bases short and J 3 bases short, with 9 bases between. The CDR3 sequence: CASSSEKDYGYTF. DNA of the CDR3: TGTGCCAGCAGCTCCGAAAAGGACTATGGCTACACCTTC. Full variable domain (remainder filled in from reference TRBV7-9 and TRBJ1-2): DTGVSQNPRHKITKRGQNVTFRCDPISEHNRLYWYRQTLGQGPEFLTYFQNEAQLEKSRLLSDRFSAERPKGSFSTLEIQRTEQGDSAMYLCASSSEKDYGYTFGSGTRLTVV.

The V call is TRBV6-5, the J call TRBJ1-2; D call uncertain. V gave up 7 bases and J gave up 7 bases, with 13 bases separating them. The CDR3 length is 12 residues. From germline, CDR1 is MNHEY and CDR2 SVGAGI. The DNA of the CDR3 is TGTGCCAGCACCCAAGAAGGGCGTGGCTACACCTTC. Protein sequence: CASTQEGRGYTF.

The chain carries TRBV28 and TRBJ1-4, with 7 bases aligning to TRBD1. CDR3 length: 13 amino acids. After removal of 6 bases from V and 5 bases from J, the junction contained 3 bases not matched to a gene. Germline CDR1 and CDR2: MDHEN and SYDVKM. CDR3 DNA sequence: TGTGCCAGCAGGGGCAGGGGGAATGAAAAACTGTTTTTT. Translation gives CASRGRGNEKLFF.

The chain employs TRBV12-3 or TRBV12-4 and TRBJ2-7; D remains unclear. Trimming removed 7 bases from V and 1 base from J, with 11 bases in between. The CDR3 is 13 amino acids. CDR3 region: CASNLRASYEQYF. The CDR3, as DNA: TGTGCCAGCAACCTCCGGGCGTCCTACGAGCAGTACTTC.

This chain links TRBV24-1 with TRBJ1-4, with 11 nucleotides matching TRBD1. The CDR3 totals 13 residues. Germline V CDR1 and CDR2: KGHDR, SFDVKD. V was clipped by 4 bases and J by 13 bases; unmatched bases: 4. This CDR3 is CATSESGTGGLFF. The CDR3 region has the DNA TGTGCCACCAGTGAATCCGGGACAGGGGGACTGTTTTTT.

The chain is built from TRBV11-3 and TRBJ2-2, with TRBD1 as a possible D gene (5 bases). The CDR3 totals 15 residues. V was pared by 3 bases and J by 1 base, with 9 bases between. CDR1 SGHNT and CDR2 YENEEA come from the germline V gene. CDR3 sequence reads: CASSLRQGNTGELFF. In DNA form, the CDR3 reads TGTGCCAGCAGCTTGCGTCAGGGGAACACCGGGGAGCTGTTTTTT.

CDR3 sequence: CASSSRQGLRGRRNNEQFF. The CDR3 DNA reads as TGTGCCAGCAGTTCCCGACAGGGATTAAGGGGACGCCGAAACAATGAGCAGTTCTTC. This chain connects TRBV27 to TRBJ2-1, with TRBD1 matching over 7 bases. CDR3 length: 19 amino acids. Germline loops: CDR1 MNHEY, CDR2 SMNVEV (reference sequence). V shed 4 bases and J 5 bases; nucleotides not matched to a gene: 20.

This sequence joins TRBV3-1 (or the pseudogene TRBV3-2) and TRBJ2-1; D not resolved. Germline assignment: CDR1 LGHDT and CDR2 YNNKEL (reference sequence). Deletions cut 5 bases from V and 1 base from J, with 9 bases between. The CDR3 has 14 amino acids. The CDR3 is CASSRLQSYNEQFF. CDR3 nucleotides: TGTGCCAGCAGCAGGCTACAATCCTACAATGAGCAGTTCTTC.

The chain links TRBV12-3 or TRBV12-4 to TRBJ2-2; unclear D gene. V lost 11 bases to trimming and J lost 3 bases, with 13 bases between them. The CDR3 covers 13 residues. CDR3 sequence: CAGKRTDTGELFF. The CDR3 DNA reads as TGTGCCGGCAAAAGAACCGACACCGGGGAGCTGTTTTTT.